One and the same sample provided the 8 T cell receptor beta chains below, sequenced in a study of blood T cell repertoires in COVID-19. Here immunoSEQ multiplex PCR was the method, and the copy in TCRdb shows in-frame clones only, minus some. The profile shows about 59,000 clones, about 76% of them singletons. Sequencing used peripheral blood. These receptors were obtained from a woman of 80 years or more with active or convalescent COVID-19.

The chain recombines TRBV12-3 or TRBV12-4 with TRBJ1-2; TRBD1 is a possible D gene (5 bases). This CDR3 spans 12 amino acids. Trimming removed 5 bases at V and 8 bases at J, with 12 bases between. The CDR3 region is CASSGAGEGYTF. The CDR3 nucleotides are TGTGCCAGCAGTGGGGCGGGGGAAGGCTACACCTTC.

The gene calls are TRBV2 and TRBJ2-2; 9 bases agree with TRBD2. Germline loops: CDR1 SNHLY, CDR2 FYNNEI. The CDR3 covers 17 residues. V lost 3 bases, J lost 7 bases, and 12 bases stayed unmatched. CDR3 in amino acids: CASSELVAGGLIGELFF. The DNA of the CDR3 is TGTGCCAGCAGTGAGCTTGTCGCGGGGGGGCTTATCGGGGAGCTGTTTTTT.

V gene TRBV5-1 combines with J gene TRBJ2-1; 11 bases line up with TRBD2. CDR1 is SGHRS and CDR2 is YFSETQ in the germline V gene. CDR3 size: 15 residues. With V trimmed by 4 bases and J by 4 bases, 4 bases remained unmatched. As DNA, the CDR3 is TGCGCCAGCAGCGATAGCGGGGGGGCATACAATGAGCAGTTCTTC. It encodes CASSDSGGAYNEQFF.

This chain links TRBV18 with TRBJ1-1; a weak D match, TRBD1 (6 bases). Trimming left V 2 bases short and J 10 bases short, with 14 bases between. This CDR3 has 13 amino acids. The germline CDR1 and CDR2 sequences are KGHSH and LQKENI. The CDR3 sequence: CASSPGTNEAAFF. CDR3 bases: TGTGCCAGCTCACCAGGGACAAATGAAGCAGCTTTCTTT.

The CDR3 loop is CAISEFGDYEQYF. CDR3 nucleotides: TGTGCCATCAGTGAGTTCGGGGACTACGAGCAGTACTTC. This chain uses TRBV10-3 with TRBJ2-7; tentatively, D is TRBD2 (5 bases). Germline CDR1 is ENHRY and CDR2 is SYGVKD. CDR3 length: 13 residues. Trimming cost V 1 base and J 3 bases, with 7 bases left between them.

CDR3 loop: CASSTEVAGPYSPLHF. DNA of the CDR3: TGTGCCAGCAGCACAGAGGTCGCAGGGCCCTATTCACCCCTCCACTTT. The V gene is TRBV11-2, the J gene TRBJ1-6; D might be TRBD1 (5 bases). The CDR3 has 16 residues. The germline CDR1 and CDR2 sequences are SGHAT and FQNNGV. V shed 5 bases and J shed 8 bases, with 19 bases lying between them. Drawing the rest from reference TRBV11-2 and TRBJ1-6, the complete variable domain is EAGVAQSPRYKIIEKRQSVAFWCNPISGHATLYWYQQILGQGPKLLIQFQNNGVVDDSQLPKDRFSAERLKGVDSTLKIQPAKLEDSAVYLCASSTEVAGPYSPLHFGNGTRLTVT.

This clone was seen a single time. The V gene is TRBV7-9, the J gene TRBJ2-3; 7 bases map to TRBD2. The V gene's germline CDR1 is SEHNR and CDR2 FQNEAQ (reference sequence). The CDR3 is 15 amino acids. The J segment lost 7 bases and the V segment lost 5 bases, leaving 12 bases of the junction unmatched. CDR3 coding DNA: TGTGCCAGCAGCGCCCCCGGGACTACCTTCCATACGCAGTATTTT. Protein sequence: CASSAPGTTFHTQYF.

J is TRBJ2-5 and V is TRBV6-1; 12 bases align to TRBD1. V lost 1 base and J lost 5; bases outside the gene matches: 17. The CDR3 has 20 amino acids. From germline, CDR1 is MNHNS and CDR2 SASEGT. The CDR3 region is CASSEGISRGTGGFRETQYF. DNA of the CDR3: TGTGCCAGCAGTGAAGGCATCTCGAGGGGGACAGGGGGCTTCAGGGAGACCCAGTACTTC.